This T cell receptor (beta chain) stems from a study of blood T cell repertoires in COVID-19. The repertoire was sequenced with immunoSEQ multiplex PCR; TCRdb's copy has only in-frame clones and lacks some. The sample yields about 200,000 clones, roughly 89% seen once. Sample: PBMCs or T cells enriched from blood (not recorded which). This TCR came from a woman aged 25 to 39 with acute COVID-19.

CDR3 in DNA: TGTGCCAGCAGGGTACAGGAATTCCCGTACACCTTC. Translation: CASRVQEFPYTF. V is TRBV28 and J is TRBJ1-2, with D perhaps TRBD1 (5 bases). The germline gives CDR1 MDHEN, CDR2 SYDVKM. V was trimmed by 6 bases and J by 11 bases, leaving 16 bases between them. CDR3 length equals 12 residues.